This T cell receptor (beta chain) comes out of a study of T cell therapy after organ transplantation. Generated by immunoSEQ multiplex PCR, the TCRdb table keeps only in-frame clones and is missing some. The data show about 50,000 clones, 94% seen once. A word on this clone: Antigen specificity is unknown.

The CDR3 covers 12 residues. Trimming cost V 4 bases and J 0 bases, with 1 base left between them. The germline gives CDR1 SGDLS, CDR2 YYNGEE. This receptor was taken from a human patient who had received a solid organ transplant and had CMV disease. V and J are TRBV9 and TRBJ2-2, with D unresolved. The sample consisted of CD8+ T cells from blood, taken before autologous CMV-specific T cell therapy. CDR3 in amino acids: CASSPNTGELFF. The CDR3 bases are TGTGCCAGCAGCCCGAACACCGGGGAGCTGTTTTTT.